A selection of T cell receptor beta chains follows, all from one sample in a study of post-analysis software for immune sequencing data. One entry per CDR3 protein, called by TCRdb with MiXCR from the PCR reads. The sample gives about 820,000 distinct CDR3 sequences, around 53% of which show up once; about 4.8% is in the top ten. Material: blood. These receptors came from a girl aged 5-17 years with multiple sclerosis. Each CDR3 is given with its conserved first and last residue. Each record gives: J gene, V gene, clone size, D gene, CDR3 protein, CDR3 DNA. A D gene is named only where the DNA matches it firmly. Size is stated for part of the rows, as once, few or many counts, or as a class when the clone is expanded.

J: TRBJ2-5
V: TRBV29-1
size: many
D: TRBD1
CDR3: CSVDRGQETQYF
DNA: TGCAGCGTTGACAGGGGGCAAGAGACCCAGTACTTC

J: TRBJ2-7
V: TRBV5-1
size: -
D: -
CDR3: CASSNKDRLSYEQYF
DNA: TGCGCCAGCAGTAACAAAGACAGACTGTCCTACGAGCAGTACTTC

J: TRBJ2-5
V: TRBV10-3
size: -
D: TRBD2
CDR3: CAISSSGGQETQYF
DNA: TGTGCCATCAGTTCCAGCGGGGGACAAGAGACCCAGTACTTC

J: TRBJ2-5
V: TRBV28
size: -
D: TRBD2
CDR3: CASSLVLAGGSKKAQYF
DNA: TGTGCCAGCAGTTTAGTTCTAGCGGGAGGGTCCAAAAAGGCCCAGTACTTC

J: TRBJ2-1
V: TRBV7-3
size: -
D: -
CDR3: CASSAVNNEQFF
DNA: TGTGCCAGCAGCGCCGTGAACAATGAGCAGTTCTTC

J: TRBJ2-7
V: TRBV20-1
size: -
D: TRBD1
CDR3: CNARTGGQYEQYF
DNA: TGCAATGCTAGGACAGGGGGCCAGTACGAGCAGTACTTC

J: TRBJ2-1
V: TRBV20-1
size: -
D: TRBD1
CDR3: CSARDPQGAPMDEQFF
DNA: TGCAGTGCTAGAGATCCCCAGGGGGCGCCGATGGATGAGCAGTTCTTC

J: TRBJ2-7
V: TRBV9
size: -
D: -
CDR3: CASSVGGREYEQYF
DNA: TGTGCCAGCAGCGTGGGAGGCAGGGAATACGAGCAGTACTTC

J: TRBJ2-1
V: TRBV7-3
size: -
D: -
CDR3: CASSLYQGPYNEQFF
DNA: TGTGCCAGCAGCTTATACCAGGGGCCCTACAATGAGCAGTTCTTC

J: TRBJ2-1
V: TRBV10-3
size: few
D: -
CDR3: CAISESLVEQFF
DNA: TGTGCCATCAGTGAGTCCCTAGTCGAGCAGTTCTTC

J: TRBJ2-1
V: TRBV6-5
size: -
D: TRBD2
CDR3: CASSYSIRLAGDSSYNEQFF
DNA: TGTGCCAGCAGTTACTCGATTAGGCTAGCGGGAGACTCCTCCTACAATGAGCAGTTCTTC

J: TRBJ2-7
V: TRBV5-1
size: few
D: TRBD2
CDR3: CASSLKAGGYEQYF
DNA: TGCGCCAGCAGCTTGAAAGCGGGGGGATACGAGCAGTACTTC

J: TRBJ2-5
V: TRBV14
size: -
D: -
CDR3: CASSQDLEMGETQYF
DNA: TGTGCCAGCAGCCAAGATTTGGAGATGGGAGAGACCCAGTACTTC

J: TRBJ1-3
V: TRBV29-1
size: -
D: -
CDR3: CSVEWGNTIYF
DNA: TGCAGCGTTGAATGGGGAAACACCATATATTTT

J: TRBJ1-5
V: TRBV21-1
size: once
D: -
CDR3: CASSKALFGRAPNQPQHF
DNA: TGTGCCAGCAGCAAAGCGCTTTTCGGCAGGGCGCCCAATCAGCCCCAGCATTTT

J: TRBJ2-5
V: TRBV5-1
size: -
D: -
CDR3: CASSLMDRVREETQYF
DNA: TGCGCCAGCAGTTTGATGGACCGCGTTAGGGAAGAGACCCAGTACTTC

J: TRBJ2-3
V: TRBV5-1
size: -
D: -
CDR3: CASSSDRGTQYF
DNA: TGCGCCAGCAGCTCTGACCGGGGTACGCAGTATTTT

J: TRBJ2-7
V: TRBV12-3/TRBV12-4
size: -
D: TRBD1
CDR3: CASSLGQGSSLYEQYF
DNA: TGTGCCAGCAGTTTAGGACAGGGGTCCTCCTTATACGAGCAGTACTTC

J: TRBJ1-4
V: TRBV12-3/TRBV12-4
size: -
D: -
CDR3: CASSLAPEKLFF
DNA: TGTGCCAGCAGTTTAGCTCCCGAAAAACTGTTTTTT

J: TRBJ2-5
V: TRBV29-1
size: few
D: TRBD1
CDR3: CSVLGQGLHEQYF
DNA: TGCAGCGTTTTAGGACAGGGTCTACATGAGCAGTACTTC

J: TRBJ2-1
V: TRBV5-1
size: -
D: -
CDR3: CASGGASLVSEQFF
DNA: TGCGCCAGTGGGGGAGCGTCTTTGGTCAGTGAGCAGTTCTTC

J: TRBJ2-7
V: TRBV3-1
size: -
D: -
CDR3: CASSQGATSRRRGEQYF
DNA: TGTGCCAGCAGCCAAGGGGCCACTAGCCGACGCAGGGGAGAGCAGTACTTC

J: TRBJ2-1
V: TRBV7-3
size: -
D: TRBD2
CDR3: CASSSSAGVNNEQFF
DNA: TGTGCCAGCAGCTCCTCGGCGGGGGTGAACAATGAGCAGTTCTTC

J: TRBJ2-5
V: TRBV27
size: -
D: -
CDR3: CASSSSFYGRYF
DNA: TGTGCCAGCAGTTCTAGCTTCTATGGGCGGTACTTC

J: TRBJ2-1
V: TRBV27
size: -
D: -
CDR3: CASSLSSASSYNEQFF
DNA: TGTGCCAGCAGCCTCTCTAGCGCCAGCTCCTACAATGAGCAGTTCTTC

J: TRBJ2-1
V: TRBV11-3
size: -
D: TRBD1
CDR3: CASSLEPGTGQFF
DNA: TGTGCCAGCAGCTTAGAGCCCGGGACAGGACAGTTCTTC

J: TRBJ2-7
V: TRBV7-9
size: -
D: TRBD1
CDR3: CASSLADRVNEQYF
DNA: TGTGCCAGCAGCTTAGCCGACAGGGTCAACGAGCAGTACTTC

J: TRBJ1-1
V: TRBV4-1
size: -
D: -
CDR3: CASSQGGYTEAFF
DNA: TGCGCCAGCAGCCAAGGAGGGTACACTGAAGCTTTCTTT

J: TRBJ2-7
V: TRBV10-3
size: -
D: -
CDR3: CAISDAGRLGSYNEQYF
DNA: TGTGCCATCAGTGACGCCGGAAGGCTAGGCTCCTACAATGAGCAGTACTTC

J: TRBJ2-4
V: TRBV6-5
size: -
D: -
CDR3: CASRTGDSKNIQYF
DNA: TGTGCCAGCAGAACGGGGGATTCCAAAAACATTCAGTACTTC

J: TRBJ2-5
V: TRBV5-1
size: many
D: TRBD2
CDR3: CASSLEPAGGAGEQYF
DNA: TGCGCCAGCAGCTTGGAGCCAGCGGGAGGGGCAGGGGAGCAGTACTTC

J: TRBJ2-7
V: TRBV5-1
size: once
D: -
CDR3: CASSLTLGEKSFEQYF
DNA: TGCGCCAGCAGCTTGACTCTCGGGGAGAAGAGTTTCGAGCAGTACTTC

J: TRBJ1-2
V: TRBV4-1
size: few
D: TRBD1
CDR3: CASSSHPPGQDLTYGYTF
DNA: TGCGCCAGCAGCTCACACCCTCCAGGACAGGATTTAACCTATGGCTACACCTTC

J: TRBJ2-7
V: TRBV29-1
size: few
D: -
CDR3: CSVERRGTYEQYF
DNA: TGCAGCGTTGAACGACGGGGAACCTACGAGCAGTACTTC

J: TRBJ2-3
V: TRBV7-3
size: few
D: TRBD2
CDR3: CASSLTTGGSTDTQYF
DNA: TGTGCCAGCAGCTTAACGACGGGAGGCTCCACAGATACGCAGTATTTT

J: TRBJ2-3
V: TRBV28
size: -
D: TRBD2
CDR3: CASRVASGRASITDTQYF
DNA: TGTGCCAGCCGTGTGGCTAGCGGGAGGGCCAGTATAACAGATACGCAGTATTTT

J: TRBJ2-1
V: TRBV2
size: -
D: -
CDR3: CASSTDRNEQFF
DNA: TGTGCCAGCAGCACGGACAGAAATGAGCAGTTCTTC

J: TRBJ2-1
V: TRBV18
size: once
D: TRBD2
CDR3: CASSPPWGSGGDNEQFF
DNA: TGTGCCAGCTCACCGCCTTGGGGTAGCGGGGGTGACAATGAGCAGTTCTTC